This is a list of T cell receptor beta chains from one sample in a study of T cell responses to AZD1222 COVID-19 vaccine. Repertoires were generated with immunoSEQ multiplex PCR, while TCRdb's copy carries only in-frame clones and drops some. The sample carries 150,000 to 200,000 clones, around 93% recorded once. The sample was peripheral blood, taken on day 0 of AZD1222 vaccination. These TCRs come from an adult in good health. Both conserved end residues are part of each CDR3. D genes are given only for firm matches. The size field is filled for only some rows; it gives once, few, many or a size class.

D gene	V gene	J gene	clone size	CDR3 DNA	CDR3 protein
-	TRBV6-5	TRBJ1-3	-	TGTGCCAGCAGTTACTCAATCCTTGGGACTGGAAACACCATATATTTT	CASSYSILGTGNTIYF
TRBD2	TRBV28	TRBJ2-1	-	TGTGCCAGCAGTTCCCTAGCGGGAGGGACCTACAATGAGCAGTTCTTC	CASSSLAGGTYNEQFF
-	TRBV21-1	TRBJ1-5	-	TGTGCCAGCAGTCTCAGGGGGCGATGTCAGCCCCAGCATTTT	CASSLRGRCQPQHF
TRBD1	TRBV6-5	TRBJ1-5	-	TGTGCCACTAACCGGGACAGGGCTGATCAGCCCCAGCATTTT	CATNRDRADQPQHF
-	TRBV4-1	TRBJ1-1	-	TGCGCCAGCAGCACATGGGAAGGATTCGCTGAAGCTTTCTTT	CASSTWEGFAEAFF
TRBD1	TRBV28	TRBJ1-1	once	TGTGCCAGCAGTTTCGGCAGGGGGCTGTTCACTGAAGCTTTCTTT	CASSFGRGLFTEAFF
TRBD1	TRBV11-2	TRBJ2-7	-	TGTGCCAGCAGCCCCAGAGGCGGTTGGCAGGGGGCCTCCTACGAGCAGTACTTC	CASSPRGGWQGASYEQYF
-	TRBV6-1	TRBJ2-1	once	TGTGCCAGCAGTGAAATTGCTGGCGAAAGCTCCTACAATGAGCAGTTCTTC	CASSEIAGESSYNEQFF
-	TRBV21-1	TRBJ2-1	-	TGTGCCAGCAGCTCCCGGGCAGCACGGGTGAGCTCCTACAATGAGCAGTTCTTC	CASSSRAARVSSYNEQFF
TRBD1	TRBV4-2	TRBJ1-4	-	TGTGCCAGCAGGGGACAGGGGGCAACTAATGAAAAACTGTTTTTT	CASRGQGATNEKLFF
-	TRBV20-1	TRBJ1-2	-	TGCCTCCCAGGGTTCTATGGCTACACCTTC	CLPGFYGYTF
-	TRBV6-6	TRBJ1-5	-	TGTGCCAGCAGTGACAATCAGCCCCAGCATTTT	CASSDNQPQHF
-	TRBV2	TRBJ1-4	-	TGTGCCAGCTGGTGGGGGTCCGCAACTAATGAAAAACTGTTTTTT	CASWWGSATNEKLFF